Presented here are 6 T cell receptor beta chains from one specimen sequenced in a study of cytomegalovirus exposure and HLA in healthy donors. Sequencing was performed with immunoSEQ multiplex PCR; in TCRdb, only in-frame clones are kept and a portion is missing. The sample includes a few hundred thousand clones, roughly 90% seen only once; the top ten take around 13%. Sequenced: PBMCs. These TCRs come from a man aged 18-30 years in good health and CMV-seropositive.

The J gene is TRBJ2-7, the V gene TRBV5-1, with 7 bases fitting TRBD2. The J segment lost 1 base and the V segment lost 1 base, leaving 5 bases of the junction unmatched. The CDR3 extends over 15 amino acids. Germline CDR1 SGHRS, CDR2 YFSETQ. CDR3 in DNA: TGCGCCAGCAGCTTGATCGGCGGGGGTTCCTACGAGCAGTACTTC. Translation: CASSLIGGGSYEQYF. Supplemented by reference TRBV5-1 and TRBJ2-7, the full variable domain reads KAGVTQTPRYLIKTRGQQVTLSCSPISGHRSVSWYQQTPGQGLQFLFEYFSETQRNKGNFPGRFSGRQFSNSRSEMNVSTLELGDSALYLCASSLIGGGSYEQYFGPGTRLTVT.

J is TRBJ2-7 and V is TRBV7-9; TRBD1 might be the D (6 bases). V lost 4 bases, J lost 5 bases, and 18 bases lay in between. There are 15 residues in the CDR3. Germline CDR1 reads SEHNR; CDR2 reads FQNEAQ (reference sequence). The CDR3 here is CASSSTGLKVDEQYF. CDR3 sequence (DNA): TGTGCCAGCAGCTCCACAGGGTTAAAAGTTGACGAGCAGTACTTC.

The V and J genes are TRBV5-4 and TRBJ2-7, with 13 bases identical to TRBD2. Germline V lookup: CDR1 SGHNT, CDR2 YYREEE (reference sequence). Trimming removed 0 bases from V and 4 bases from J; junction bases left unmatched: 4. The CDR3 is 16 amino acids. CDR3 in amino acids: CASSLGTSGSFYEQYF. The CDR3 DNA reads as TGTGCCAGCAGCTTGGGGACTAGCGGGAGTTTTTACGAGCAGTACTTC.

This clone was counted a single time. The gene calls are TRBV27 and TRBJ2-7; no clear D gene. The CDR3 has 14 amino acids. Trimming removed 2 bases at V and 0 bases at J, with 8 bases between. CDR1 is MNHEY, CDR2 SMNVEV, per germline (reference sequence). CDR3 protein: CASSLGVSSYEQYF. The CDR3 bases are TGTGCCAGCAGTTTAGGCGTGAGCTCCTACGAGCAGTACTTC.

This chain connects TRBV15 to TRBJ1-1; 7 bases are shared with TRBD1. From germline, CDR1 is LNHNV and CDR2 YYDKDF (reference sequence). The junction had 7 bases not matched to a gene; V was cut back by 2 bases and J by 4 bases. The CDR3 has 15 residues. As DNA, the CDR3 is TGTGCCACCAGCAGACTTAACAGGGGACCCACTGAAGCTTTCTTT. This gives the protein CATSRLNRGPTEAFF.

This chain connects TRBV18 to TRBJ2-7; TRBD2 aligns across 10 bases. There are 15 residues in the CDR3. CDR1 is KGHSH and CDR2 is LQKENI in the germline V gene. V shed 6 bases and J 4 bases; nucleotides not matched to a gene: 9. CDR3 nucleotide sequence: TGTGCCAGCTCCCCCAGCCTAGCGGGAGTGTACGAGCAGTACTTC. This encodes CASSPSLAGVYEQYF.